The 3 T cell receptor beta chains below were found in one sample sequenced in a study of T cell clonality in common variable immunodeficiency. Data came from immunoSEQ multiplex PCR; TCRdb stores just in-frame clones and leaves some out. Found here are more than 45,000 clones, no singletons; the ten largest cover approximately 6.3%. Sequencing used peripheral blood mononuclear cells. The receptor source for this set is a person aged 18 to 75 in good health.

This clone has ten or more counts. The read halts 3 residues ahead of the CDR3 end, with the missing end drawn from the germline J gene. The rearrangement joins TRBV13 to TRBJ2-1; perhaps TRBD2 as D (6 bases). The CDR3 covers 15 residues. V was cut by 1 base and J by 4 bases, with 11 bases left in between. The germline V gene has CDR1 PRHDT and CDR2 FYEKMQ (reference sequence). The sequenced part of the CDR3 DNA is TGTGCCAGCAGCTTAGTTCGGGGGAATTACAATGAG. This translates into CASSLVRGNYNE. In full, the CDR3 is CASSLVRGNYNEQFF. The full variable domain, with the rest looked up from reference TRBV13 and TRBJ2-1, is AAGVIQSPRHLIKEKRETATLKCYPIPRHDTVYWYQQGPGQDPQFLISFYEKMQSDKGSIPDRFSAQQFSDYHSELNMSSLELGDSALYFCASSLVRGNYNEQFFGPGTRLTVL.

This clone was counted ten times or more. The sequenced fragment ends 3 residues before the CDR3 boundary, so the rest is inferred from the germline J gene. This chain joins TRBV5-8 and TRBJ2-3; 9 bases are a match to TRBD1. Per germline, CDR1 SGHTS and CDR2 YDEGEE. The CDR3 extends over 15 amino acids. The junction had 3 bases not matched to a gene; V was cut back by 2 bases and J by 2 bases. The DNA read from the CDR3 is TGTGCCAGCAGCTTATACAGGGGGCTCACAGATACG. This translates into CASSLYRGLTDT. The whole CDR3 is CASSLYRGLTDTQYF.

This clone was detected many times. The sequenced fragment ends 3 residues before the CDR3 boundary, so the rest is inferred from the germline J gene. The rearrangement joins TRBV5-5 to TRBJ2-3, with a weak D call TRBD1 (6 bases). The germline gives CDR1 SGHKS, CDR2 YYEKEE (reference sequence). The CDR3 is 13 amino acids. CDR3 bases read: TGTGCCAGCAGCTTGGGACAGGTAGAGACG. Translated: CASSLGQVET. In full, the CDR3 reads CASSLGQVETQYF. The variable domain in full, completed from reference TRBV5-5 and TRBJ2-3, reads DAGVTQSPTHLIKTRGQQVTLRCSPISGHKSVSWYQQVLGQGPQFIFQYYEKEERGRGNFPDRFSARQFPNYSSELNVNALLLGDSALYLCASSLGQVETQYFGPGTRLTVL.